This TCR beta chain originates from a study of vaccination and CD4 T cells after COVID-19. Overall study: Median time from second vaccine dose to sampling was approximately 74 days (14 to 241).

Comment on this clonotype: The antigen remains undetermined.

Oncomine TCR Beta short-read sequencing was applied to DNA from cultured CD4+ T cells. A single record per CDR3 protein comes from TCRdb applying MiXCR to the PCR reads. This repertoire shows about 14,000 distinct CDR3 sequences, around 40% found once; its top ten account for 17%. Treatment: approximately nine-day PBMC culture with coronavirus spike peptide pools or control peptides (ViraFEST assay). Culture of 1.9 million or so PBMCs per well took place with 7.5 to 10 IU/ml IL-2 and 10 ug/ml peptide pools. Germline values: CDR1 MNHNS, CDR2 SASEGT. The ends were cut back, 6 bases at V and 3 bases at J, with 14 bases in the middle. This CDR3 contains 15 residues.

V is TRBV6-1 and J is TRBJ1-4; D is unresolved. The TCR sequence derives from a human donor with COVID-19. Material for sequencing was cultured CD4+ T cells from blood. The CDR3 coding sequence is TGTGCCAGCAGCGCTAGCGGTGGAGCTAATGAAAAACTGTTTTTT. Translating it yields CASSASGGANEKLFF.